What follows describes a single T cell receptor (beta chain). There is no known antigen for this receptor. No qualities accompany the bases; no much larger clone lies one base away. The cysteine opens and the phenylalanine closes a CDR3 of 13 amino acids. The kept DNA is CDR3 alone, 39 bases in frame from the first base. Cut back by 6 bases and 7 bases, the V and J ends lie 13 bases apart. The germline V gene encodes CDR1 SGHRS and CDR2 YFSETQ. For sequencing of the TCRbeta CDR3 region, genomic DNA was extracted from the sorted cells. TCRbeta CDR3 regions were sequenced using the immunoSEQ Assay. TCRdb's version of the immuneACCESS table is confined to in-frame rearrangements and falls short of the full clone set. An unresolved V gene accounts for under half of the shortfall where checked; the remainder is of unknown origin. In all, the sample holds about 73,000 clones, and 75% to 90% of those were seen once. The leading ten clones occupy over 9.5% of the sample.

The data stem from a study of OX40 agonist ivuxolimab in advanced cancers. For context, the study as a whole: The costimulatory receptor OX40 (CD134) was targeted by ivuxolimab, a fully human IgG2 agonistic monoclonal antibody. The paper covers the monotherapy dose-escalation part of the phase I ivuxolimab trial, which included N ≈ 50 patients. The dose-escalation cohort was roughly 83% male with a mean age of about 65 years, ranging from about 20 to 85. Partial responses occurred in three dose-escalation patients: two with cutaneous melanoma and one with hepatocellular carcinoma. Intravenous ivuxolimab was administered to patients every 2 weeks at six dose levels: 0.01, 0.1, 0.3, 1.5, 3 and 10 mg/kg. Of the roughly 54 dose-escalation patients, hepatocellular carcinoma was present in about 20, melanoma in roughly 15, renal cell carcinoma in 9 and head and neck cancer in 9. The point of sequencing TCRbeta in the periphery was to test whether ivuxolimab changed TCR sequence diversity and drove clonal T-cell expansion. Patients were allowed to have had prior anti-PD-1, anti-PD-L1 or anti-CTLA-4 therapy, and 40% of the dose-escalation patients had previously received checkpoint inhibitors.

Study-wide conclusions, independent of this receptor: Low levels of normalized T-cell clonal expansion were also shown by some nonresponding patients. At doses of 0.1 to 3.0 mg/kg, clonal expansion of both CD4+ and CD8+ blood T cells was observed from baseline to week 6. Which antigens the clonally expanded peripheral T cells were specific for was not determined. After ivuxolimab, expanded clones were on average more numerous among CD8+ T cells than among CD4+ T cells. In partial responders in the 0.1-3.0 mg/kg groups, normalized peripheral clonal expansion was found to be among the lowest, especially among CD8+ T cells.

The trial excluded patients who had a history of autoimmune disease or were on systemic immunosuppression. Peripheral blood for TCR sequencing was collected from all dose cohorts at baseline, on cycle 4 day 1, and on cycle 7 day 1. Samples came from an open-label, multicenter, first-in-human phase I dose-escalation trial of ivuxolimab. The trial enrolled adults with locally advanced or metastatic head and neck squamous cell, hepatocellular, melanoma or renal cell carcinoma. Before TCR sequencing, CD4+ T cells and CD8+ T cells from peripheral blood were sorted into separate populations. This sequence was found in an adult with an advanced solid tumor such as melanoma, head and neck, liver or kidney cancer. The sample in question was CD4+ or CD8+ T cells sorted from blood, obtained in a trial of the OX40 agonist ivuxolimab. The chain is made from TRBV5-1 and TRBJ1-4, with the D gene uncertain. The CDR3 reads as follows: CASMDLWGEKLFF. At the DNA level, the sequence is TGCGCCAGCATGGACCTATGGGGTGAAAAACTGTTTTTT.